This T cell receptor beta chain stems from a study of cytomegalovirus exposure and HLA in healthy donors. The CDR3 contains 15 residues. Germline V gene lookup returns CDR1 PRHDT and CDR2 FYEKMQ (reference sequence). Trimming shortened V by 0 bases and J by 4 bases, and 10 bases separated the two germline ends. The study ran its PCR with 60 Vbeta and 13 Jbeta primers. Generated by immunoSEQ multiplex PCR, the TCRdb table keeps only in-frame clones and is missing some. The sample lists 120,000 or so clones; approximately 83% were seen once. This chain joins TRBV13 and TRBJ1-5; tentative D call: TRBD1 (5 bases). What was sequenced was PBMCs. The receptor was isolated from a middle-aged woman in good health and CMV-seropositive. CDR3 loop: CASSLGLQGNQPQHF. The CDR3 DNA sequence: TGTGCCAGCAGCTTAGGACTTCAGGGTAATCAGCCCCAGCATTTT. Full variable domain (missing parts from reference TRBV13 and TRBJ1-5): AAGVIQSPRHLIKEKRETATLKCYPIPRHDTVYWYQQGPGQDPQFLISFYEKMQSDKGSIPDRFSAQQFSDYHSELNMSSLELGDSALYFCASSLGLQGNQPQHFGDGTRLSIL.